The 27 T cell receptor beta chains below come from one sample, sequenced in a study of T cells in tuberculosis. Sequenced by immunoSEQ multiplex PCR; TCRdb stores in-frame clones only, minus some. The table has tens of thousands of clones, roughly 95% seen once. Time point defined: new active TB diagnosis, blood taken before or within 7 days of starting treatment. The specimen was PBMCs, collected at tuberculosis diagnosis. The receptor source for this set is an adult with tuberculosis.

The J gene is TRBJ1-3, the V gene TRBV7-9; TRBD1 might be the D (5 bases). The CDR3 extends over 16 amino acids. Trimming took off 5 bases at V and 0 bases at J, with 14 bases between the two ends. Germline values: CDR1 SEHNR, CDR2 FQNEAQ (reference sequence). CDR3 DNA sequence: TGTGCCAGCAGCACGGGGGACGGGAACTCTGGAAACACCATATATTTT. Protein sequence: CASSTGDGNSGNTIYF.

The gene calls are TRBV12-5 and TRBJ2-1; 8 bases are a match to TRBD1. The CDR3 is 18 amino acids. V was clipped by 0 bases and J by 0 bases; unmatched bases: 7. In germline, CDR1 is LGHNT, CDR2 FRNRAP. In nucleotides, the CDR3 is TGTGCTAGTGGTTTGGTCCGACAGGGGCTGAGCTCCTACAATGAGCAGTTCTTC. It is translated as CASGLVRQGLSSYNEQFF. The variable domain in full, completed from reference TRBV12-5 and TRBJ2-1, reads DARVTQTPRHKVTEMGQEVTMRCQPILGHNTVFWYRQTMMQGLELLAYFRNRAPLDDSGMPKDRFSAEMPDATLATLKIQPSEPRDSAVYFCASGLVRQGLSSYNEQFFGPGTRLTVL.

The chain employs TRBV7-6 and TRBJ1-4, with D perhaps TRBD1 (6 bases). The V gene's germline CDR1 is SGHVS and CDR2 FNYEAQ. The germline V and J ends were trimmed by 5 bases and 0 bases, with 22 bases remaining between them. The CDR3 has 19 amino acids. This CDR3 is CASSRTALSVFATNEKLFF. Here the CDR3 DNA reads TGTGCCAGCAGCCGGACAGCCCTAAGCGTTTTCGCAACTAATGAAAAACTGTTTTTT. Full variable domain (rest looked up from reference TRBV7-6 and TRBJ1-4): GAGVSQSPRYKVTKRGQDVALRCDPISGHVSLYWYRQALGQGPEFLTYFNYEAQQDKSGLPNDRFSAERPEGSISTLTIQRTEQRDSAMYRCASSRTALSVFATNEKLFFGSGTQLSVL.

V usage is TRBV5-4 and J usage is TRBJ1-5; D may be TRBD1 (6 bases). This CDR3 spans 15 amino acids. Germline lookup yields CDR1 SGHNT and CDR2 YYREEE (reference sequence). Trimming removed 0 bases at V and 7 bases at J, with 14 bases between. The CDR3 region has the DNA TGTGCCAGCAGCTTGGACAGGGCGGGTGGGCAGCCCCAGCATTTT. Its protein product is CASSLDRAGGQPQHF.

This rearrangement joins TRBV11-2 to TRBJ1-2, with 7 bases aligning to TRBD1. Germline V gives CDR1 SGHAT, CDR2 FQNNGV. The CDR3 extends over 14 amino acids. The V gene end was trimmed by 1 base and the J gene end by 7 bases; junction bases not matched to a gene: 6. As DNA, the CDR3 is TGTGCCAGCAGCTTAGGGCAGGGGGGAAGTGGCTACACCTTC. It encodes CASSLGQGGSGYTF.

The chain has TRBV28 and TRBJ1-2; TRBD1 agrees at 7 bases. Trimming at V came to 7 bases and at J to 1 base, leaving 15 bases not matched to a gene. The germline CDR1 and CDR2 sequences are MDHEN and SYDVKM. The CDR3 runs 17 residues. Written as DNA, the CDR3 is TGTGCCAGCACCACTAAAGGGACAGCGAGAGTTAACTATGGCTACACCTTC. Its protein is CASTTKGTARVNYGYTF.

In its sample, this clone was seen once. V and J are TRBV5-4 and TRBJ2-5, with 7 positions matching TRBD1. This CDR3 has 14 amino acids. Germline V gene lookup returns CDR1 SGHNT and CDR2 YYREEE (reference sequence). Trimming at V came to 4 bases and at J to 5 bases, leaving 8 bases not matched to a gene. The DNA of the CDR3 is TGTGCCAGCAGCATCGGGACAGTTGGGGAGACCCAGTACTTC. Protein product: CASSIGTVGETQYF.

The V gene is TRBV6-1, the J gene TRBJ1-6; possibly TRBD1 for D (6 bases). Germline CDR1 reads MNHNS; CDR2 reads SASEGT. CDR3 length equals 18 residues. With 2 bases removed from V and 6 bases from J, the gap between germline ends came to 20 bases. In DNA form, the CDR3 reads TGTGCCAGCAGTGAACGGCCCAAGGCGGCAGGGGTTAATTCACCCCTCCACTTT. Its translation: CASSERPKAAGVNSPLHF.

The rearrangement joins TRBV9 to TRBJ1-2; 10 nucleotides align to TRBD1. The CDR3 loop spans 13 amino acids. V shed 4 bases and J 8 bases; nucleotides not matched to a gene: 5. Germline V gives CDR1 SGDLS, CDR2 YYNGEE. CDR3 region: CASSTGTGDGYTF. CDR3 nucleotide sequence: TGTGCCAGCAGCACCGGGACAGGGGACGGCTACACCTTC.

The chain employs TRBV7-2 and TRBJ2-3; tentative D call: TRBD2 (6 bases). The CDR3 contains 15 residues. V was cut by 0 bases and J by 3 bases, with 10 bases left in between. Germline assignment: CDR1 SGHTA and CDR2 FQGNSA. The CDR3 DNA is TGTGCCAGCAGCTTAGCGGGAGGCCGAACAGATACGCAGTATTTT. It is translated as CASSLAGGRTDTQYF.

This clone appeared once. The rearrangement joins TRBV7-2 to TRBJ2-1, with D possibly being TRBD1 (10 bases). The germline V gene has CDR1 SGHTA and CDR2 FQGNSA. V lost 4 bases and J lost 13, with 35 bases in between. This CDR3 has 19 residues. CDR3 nucleotide sequence: TGTGCCAGCAGCTCCCAGACAGGGGGCGCGTCTAGCGGGAATCCCCCCCAGTTCTTC. Its translation: CASSSQTGGASSGNPPQFF.

This sequence joins TRBV28 and TRBJ2-7; 8 bases fit TRBD1. Unmatched junction bases numbered 9, after V lost 6 bases and J lost 2 bases. CDR3 length: 15 amino acids. Germline V lookup: CDR1 MDHEN, CDR2 SYDVKM. CDR3 nucleotides: TGTGCCAGCAGCCGGGACAGGTCCTCTCCCTACGAGCAGTACTTC. Translated: CASSRDRSSPYEQYF.

The V gene is TRBV6-1, the J gene TRBJ2-7; 7 bases are shared with TRBD1. The V gene end was trimmed by 7 bases and the J gene end by 3 bases; junction bases not matched to a gene: 12. Germline V gene lookup returns CDR1 MNHNS and CDR2 SASEGT. CDR3 size: 15 residues. CDR3 loop: CASTRTGTGVYEQYF. The DNA for the CDR3 is TGTGCCAGCACTCGCACGGGAACAGGGGTCTACGAGCAGTACTTC.

This sequence joins TRBV5-1 and TRBJ2-3; 10 nucleotides agree with TRBD2. The CDR3 loop spans 16 amino acids. Germline V lookup: CDR1 SGHRS, CDR2 YFSETQ. V lost 3 bases and J lost 2; bases outside the gene matches: 6. This CDR3 is CASSSGLAIITDTQYF. CDR3 DNA sequence: TGCGCCAGCAGCTCGGGACTAGCGATAATCACAGATACGCAGTATTTT.

V and J are TRBV5-1 and TRBJ2-7; TRBD2 matches at 10 bases. V dropped 4 bases and J dropped 4; count of bases not matched to a gene: 5. CDR3 length: 14 amino acids. Germline V gives CDR1 SGHRS, CDR2 YFSETQ. CDR3 sequence (DNA): TGCGCCAGCAGCGCTACTAGCGGGACTTACGAGCAGTACTTC. Translation gives CASSATSGTYEQYF.

The V gene is TRBV5-5, the J gene TRBJ2-1; weak D call: TRBD1 (5 bases). The V and J ends lost 0 bases and 4 bases respectively, with 11 bases between them. The CDR3 extends over 15 amino acids. Germline V gives CDR1 SGHKS, CDR2 YYEKEE (reference sequence). In DNA, the CDR3 is TGTGCCAGCAGCTTGGTTCAGGGCCGATACAATGAGCAGTTCTTC. It yields the protein CASSLVQGRYNEQFF.

The V and J genes are TRBV4-1 and TRBJ1-6; D not resolved. V lost 1 base, J lost 7 bases, and 14 bases lay in between. Germline CDR1 MGHRA, CDR2 YSYEKL. CDR3 length: 16 amino acids. The CDR3 sequence: CASSQGSGVGNSPLHF. Written as DNA, the CDR3 is TGCGCCAGCAGCCAAGGCAGCGGGGTGGGAAATTCACCCCTCCACTTT.

The CDR3 loop reads CASSPGQGGNIQYF. The DNA for the CDR3 is TGCGCCAGCAGCCCGGGACAGGGAGGGAACATTCAGTACTTC. The chain uses TRBV5-1 and TRBJ2-4; 9 bases are a match to TRBD1. The CDR3 consists of 14 residues. The V gene end was trimmed by 4 bases and the J gene end by 7 bases; junction bases not matched to a gene: 6. Germline V lookup: CDR1 SGHRS, CDR2 YFSETQ.

The rearrangement uses TRBV10-3 and TRBJ1-2, with D hard to call. Trimming took off 2 bases at V and 7 bases at J, with 11 bases between the two ends. Germline assignment: CDR1 ENHRY and CDR2 SYGVKD. CDR3 size: 13 residues. The CDR3 here is CAISEGQASGYTF. The DNA of the CDR3 is TGTGCCATCAGTGAGGGGCAGGCGTCTGGCTACACCTTC.

This chain uses TRBV7-9 with TRBJ2-1, with D possibly matching TRBD1 (5 bases). The CDR3 has 17 amino acids. Trimming pared 2 bases from V and 3 bases from J, leaving 17 bases between. In germline, CDR1 is SEHNR, CDR2 FQNEAQ (reference sequence). CDR3 in amino acids: CASSLPGPGPIYNEQFF. CDR3 coding DNA: TGTGCCAGCAGCTTACCAGGGCCTGGCCCGATCTACAATGAGCAGTTCTTC.

The V gene is TRBV7-2, the J gene TRBJ2-1, with TRBD2 identical over 10 bases. The V segment lost 5 bases and the J segment 7 bases; nucleotides outside the gene matches: 11. This CDR3 is built from 16 residues. Germline loops: CDR1 SGHTA, CDR2 FQGNSA. The CDR3 is CASSPSPSGSKNEQFF. As DNA, the CDR3 is TGTGCCAGCAGCCCCTCACCTAGCGGGAGTAAGAATGAGCAGTTCTTC. The whole variable domain, remainder taken from reference TRBV7-2 and TRBJ2-1, is GAGVSQSPSNKVTEKGKDVELRCDPISGHTALYWYRQSLGQGLEFLIYFQGNSAPDKSGLPSDRFSAERTGGSVSTLTIQRTQQEDSAVYLCASSPSPSGSKNEQFFGPGTRLTVL.

In this sample, this clone turned up once. The V gene is TRBV27, the J gene TRBJ1-5; TRBD1 is a possible D gene (5 bases). Germline V lookup: CDR1 MNHEY, CDR2 SMNVEV (reference sequence). V lost 10 bases, J lost 7 bases, and 17 bases lay in between. CDR3 length: 13 residues. The CDR3 reads CATSDRMGQPQHF. CDR3 nucleotide sequence: TGTGCCACCAGCGACAGAATGGGCCAGCCCCAGCATTTT.

The V call is TRBV6-5, the J call TRBJ2-3; possibly TRBD1 for D (5 bases). The length of the CDR3 is 15 residues. V lost 0 bases and J 5 bases, leaving 12 bases between the germline ends. The germline CDR1 and CDR2 sequences are MNHEY and SVGAGI. CDR3 bases: TGTGCCAGCAGTTACTCAAACAGGCAGGGAGATACGCAGTATTTT. Translating it yields CASSYSNRQGDTQYF.

This rearrangement joins TRBV5-1 to TRBJ2-5; 9 bases agree with TRBD2. CDR3 size: 14 residues. Germline lookup yields CDR1 SGHRS and CDR2 YFSETQ. The trim removed 2 bases at V and 5 bases at J, leaving 4 bases unmatched. The CDR3 loop is CASSFSGSRETQYF. Here the CDR3 DNA reads TGCGCCAGCAGCTTTAGCGGGAGCCGTGAGACCCAGTACTTC.

The V and J genes are TRBV10-3 and TRBJ2-3, with D possibly matching TRBD2 (6 bases). Trimming removed 2 bases at V and 2 bases at J, with 20 bases between. CDR3 length: 18 amino acids. The germline V gene has CDR1 ENHRY and CDR2 SYGVKD. This chain's CDR3 is CAISELGRKGKVTDTQYF. DNA for the CDR3: TGTGCCATCAGTGAGCTAGGGAGGAAGGGTAAGGTCACAGATACGCAGTATTTT.

The V and J genes are TRBV15 and TRBJ2-2, with TRBD2 matching over 14 bases. The length of the CDR3 is 18 residues. V lost 1 base, J lost 4 bases, and 5 bases stayed unmatched. Germline CDR1 LNHNV, CDR2 YYDKDF (reference sequence). The CDR3 loop is CATSRGGLAGEGTGELFF. The CDR3 coding sequence is TGTGCCACCAGCAGAGGGGGACTAGCGGGAGAGGGCACCGGGGAGCTGTTTTTT. Filled out from reference TRBV15 and TRBJ2-2, the complete variable domain reads DAMVIQNPRYQVTQFGKPVTLSCSQTLNHNVMYWYQQKSSQAPKLLFHYYDKDFNNEADTPDNFQSRRPNTSFCFLDIRSPGLGDTAMYLCATSRGGLAGEGTGELFFGEGSRLTVL.

This chain links TRBV6-7 with TRBJ1-1, with unresolved D. TRBV6-7 is marked as an open reading frame, function uncertain. The ends were cut back, 1 base at V and 4 bases at J, with 7 bases in the middle. This CDR3 spans 13 amino acids. CDR3 loop: CASSYWGGTEAFF. CDR3 nucleotides: TGTGCCAGCAGTTACTGGGGAGGCACTGAAGCTTTCTTT.